Below are 17 T cell receptor beta chains sequenced from a single sample in a study of T cells in Graves' hyperthyroidism and ophthalmopathy. There were TCR beta CDR3 regions amplified from RNA transcripts. The HTBI primer set was used in a first-round RT-PCR of the TCR CDR3. MiXCR, applied by TCRdb to the multiplex PCR reads, yields one record per CDR3 protein. Among 750,000 to 900,000 distinct CDR3 sequences listed, more than 30% were seen once. Sequencing was done on a sample of blood. The source is a man younger than 35 with Graves' hyperthyroidism.

J is TRBJ1-5 and V is TRBV5-8, with 9 bases matching TRBD1. This CDR3 comprises 16 residues. Looked up from germline, CDR1 is SGHTS and CDR2 is YDEGEE. Trimming cost V 4 bases and J 0 bases; bases outside gene matches: 5. CDR3 residues: CASSAGTGNSNQPQHF. The CDR3 region has the DNA TGTGCCAGCAGCGCCGGGACAGGGAATAGCAATCAGCCCCAGCATTTT.

This clonotype was detected many times. An end of the junction does not agree with germline; a read error may underlie this. The chain employs TRBV29-1 and TRBJ2-5; TRBD1 is a possible D gene (5 bases). The germline V gene has CDR1 SQVTM and CDR2 ANQGSEA. This CDR3 contains 12 residues. As DNA, the CDR3 is TGCAGCATTGAAAAAGGGGCGGAGACCCAGTACTTC. Protein: CSIEKGAETQYF.

This clonotype has more than one count but fewer than ten. The rearrangement uses TRBV9 and TRBJ2-7; 7 bases are a match to TRBD2. From germline, CDR1 is SGDLS and CDR2 YYNGEE. V shed 4 bases and J 3 bases; nucleotides not matched to a gene: 10. The CDR3 runs to 15 residues. In DNA form, the CDR3 reads TGTGCCAGCAGCTGGGGAGGGACTGGTCGCTACGAGCAGTACTTC. It translates to CASSWGGTGRYEQYF.

This clonotype was counted ten times or more. The CDR3 sequence: CASSEGHRAASYEQYF. For the CDR3, the DNA is TGTGCCAGCAGTGAAGGGCATCGGGCAGCCTCCTACGAGCAGTACTTC. The chain employs TRBV2 and TRBJ2-7; D remains unclear. The V end lost 1 base, the J end lost 0 bases, and 13 bases lay between the germline ends. CDR3 length: 16 amino acids. The germline gives CDR1 SNHLY, CDR2 FYNNEI.

This sequence joins TRBV7-8 and TRBJ2-5, with D possibly TRBD2 on 7 matching bases. Trimming left V 6 bases short and J 4 bases short, with 21 bases between. The CDR3 spans 16 residues. The germline gives CDR1 SGHVS, CDR2 FQNEAQ. CDR3 loop: CASRRIRGAMGETQYF. The CDR3 region has the DNA TGTGCCAGCAGGCGCATACGGGGGGCCATGGGAGAGACCCAGTACTTC.

This rearrangement joins TRBV20-1 to TRBJ1-6; TRBD1 is a possible D gene (6 bases). CDR3 length: 16 residues. Trimming removed 1 base at V and 5 bases at J, with 15 bases between. Germline V gives CDR1 DFQATT, CDR2 SNEGSKA (reference sequence). Here the CDR3 reads CSARVSRQVNNSPLHF. The CDR3 region has the DNA TGCAGTGCTAGAGTCTCAAGACAGGTCAATAATTCACCCCTCCACTTT.

This clonotype showed up many times. The chain links TRBV19 to TRBJ1-1, with 7 bases that match TRBD1. The CDR3 is 15 amino acids. CDR1 is LNHDA and CDR2 is SQIVND in the germline V gene (reference sequence). V trimming: 4 bases; J trimming: 3 bases; junction bases outside the gene matches: 8. CDR3 bases: TGTGCCAGTAGTACCCCCGACAGGGCGGACACTGAAGCTTTCTTT. Translating it yields CASSTPDRADTEAFF.

This clonotype was detected many times. This chain connects TRBV9 to TRBJ1-1; no firm D call. Germline V gene data show CDR1 as SGDLS and CDR2 as YYNGEE. CDR3 length: 13 residues. V lost 3 bases and J 10 bases, leaving 16 bases between the germline ends. The CDR3 is CASSADALSLAFF. The CDR3 DNA follows: TGTGCCAGCAGCGCGGACGCCCTTTCTTTAGCTTTCTTT.

This chain connects TRBV15 to TRBJ2-5, with D maybe TRBD1 (5 bases). Germline V gene lookup returns CDR1 LNHNV and CDR2 YYDKDF (reference sequence). The CDR3 has 13 residues. Trimming pared 1 base from V and 4 bases from J, leaving 7 bases between. This chain's CDR3 is CATSRGQPETQYF. CDR3 nucleotide sequence: TGTGCCACCAGCAGAGGACAGCCAGAGACCCAGTACTTC.

This rearrangement joins TRBV6-5 to TRBJ1-2; no firm D call. CDR1 is MNHEY and CDR2 is SVGAGI in the germline V gene. This CDR3 spans 15 amino acids. The V end was cut by 2 bases, the J end by 0 bases, with 10 bases between. The CDR3 nucleotides read TGTGCCAGCAGTTACCTCCCACTTTCTAACTATGGCTACACCTTC. It translates to CASSYLPLSNYGYTF.

This clonotype has only a few counts. Here the CDR3 DNA reads TGTGCCAGTAGTGGCTGGACAGTTTACACCTGGGGCTATGGCTACACCTTC. Translation: CASSGWTVYTWGYGYTF. V and J are TRBV19 and TRBJ1-2, with a tentative D call TRBD1 (6 bases). In germline, CDR1 is LNHDA, CDR2 SQIVND (reference sequence). This CDR3 region has 17 residues. V was cut by 5 bases and J by 4 bases, with 23 bases left in between. Combining the CDR3 with reference TRBV19 and TRBJ1-2 gives the whole variable domain DGGITQSPKYLFRKEGQNVTLSCEQNLNHDAMYWYRQDPGQGLRLIYYSQIVNDFQKGDIAEGYSVSREKKESFPLTVTSAQKNPTAFYLCASSGWTVYTWGYGYTFGSGTRLTVV.

This clonotype was detected once. This chain joins TRBV24-1 and TRBJ1-2; D is unclear. Germline-derived CDR1 and CDR2 are KGHDR and SFDVKD. V lost 4 bases to trimming and J lost 2 bases, with 16 bases between them. The CDR3 consists of 16 residues. The chain's CDR3 is CATSDSELGRNYGYTF. As DNA, the CDR3 is TGTGCCACCAGTGACTCGGAGCTGGGGAGAAACTATGGCTACACCTTC.

This clonotype was counted many times. This sequence joins TRBV7-2 and TRBJ1-6; no clear D. The CDR3 is 16 amino acids. Germline V gene data show CDR1 as SGHTA and CDR2 as FQGNSA. V dropped 7 bases and J dropped 0 bases, with 13 bases sitting between them. Here the CDR3 DNA reads TGTGCCAGCACCAAGGACTCGAGCTCCTATAATTCACCCCTCCACTTT. Translated, it gives CASTKDSSSYNSPLHF.

In this sample, this clonotype turned up many times. This chain connects TRBV25-1 to TRBJ2-2; possibly TRBD2 for D (6 bases). The CDR3 runs to 15 residues. Germline V gene data show CDR1 as MGHDK and CDR2 as SYGVNS. Trimming removed 0 bases at V and 4 bases at J, with 9 bases between. CDR3 coding DNA: TGTGCCAGCAGTGAATATACGGGAGCCACCGGGGAGCTGTTTTTT. Protein product: CASSEYTGATGELFF.

The V gene is TRBV7-8, the J gene TRBJ2-5, with 9 bases aligning to TRBD1. Germline V lookup: CDR1 SGHVS, CDR2 FQNEAQ. Losses at the gene ends were 6 bases for V and 1 base for J; bases not matched to a gene: 6. The length of the CDR3 is 15 residues. The CDR3 is CASSTGGIRQETQYF. Here the CDR3 DNA reads TGTGCCAGCAGTACAGGGGGCATTCGCCAAGAGACCCAGTACTTC.

Points on this clonotype: The junction does not match germline at one end; this may be a read error. The chain couples TRBV10-2 to TRBJ2-7; a possible D gene is TRBD1 (6 bases). Looked up from germline, CDR1 is WSHSY and CDR2 is SAAADI. This CDR3 is 13 amino acids long. CDR3 sequence reads: CVSRVRGGYEQYF. In DNA, the CDR3 is TGCGTCAGCAGAGTGAGAGGGGGCTACGAGCAGTACTTC.

This clonotype came up a few times. V is TRBV7-2 and J is TRBJ1-1; unclear D gene. V gave up 3 bases and J gave up 5 bases, with 28 bases separating them. Germline values: CDR1 SGHTA, CDR2 FQGNSA. The CDR3 runs to 19 residues. The CDR3 is CASSFVFGRGFSRVTEAFF. The CDR3 bases are TGTGCCAGCAGCTTCGTCTTTGGGCGTGGTTTTTCCCGGGTGACTGAAGCTTTCTTT.